A selection of T cell receptor beta chains follows, all from one sample in a study of vaccination effects on CD4 cells after COVID-19. Their antigens are not known. Some clones are missing from TCRdb's copy, which holds only in-frame ones; the method was immunoSEQ multiplex PCR. Of fewer than 85,000 clones in the sample, roughly 80% are singletons; the top ten hold 0.85% to 1%. The sample in question was CD4+ T cells from PBMCs cultured with HCoV-OC43 spike peptides, obtained after COVID-19 vaccination. These receptors originate from a human donor who received a COVID-19 vaccine. Both conserved end residues are part of each CDR3. A D gene is named only where the DNA matches it firmly. Clone size is shown for a subset of rows, as once, few, many or a class of expanded clone.

d_call j_call clone_size v_call cdr3_aa cdr3_nt
NA TRBJ2-2 NA TRBV6-4 CASSGSAPVRRAGELFF TGTGCCAGCAGTGGTTCTGCACCAGTCCGAAGGGCCGGGGAGCTGTTTTTT
NA TRBJ2-2 NA TRBV5-1 CASSLNLSPGELFF TGCGCCAGCAGCTTGAACCTGAGTCCCGGGGAGCTGTTTTTT
TRBD1 TRBJ1-2 NA TRBV7-9 CASSTGEPSYGYTF TGTGCCAGCAGCACAGGGGAACCTTCCTATGGCTACACCTTC
NA TRBJ1-5 NA TRBV12-5 CASGGGGGNQPQHF TGTGCTAGTGGCGGTGGGGGAGGCAATCAGCCCCAGCATTTT
TRBD1 TRBJ2-5 NA TRBV6-1 CASSEDRASETQYF TGTGCCAGCAGTGAGGACAGGGCATCGGAGACCCAGTACTTC
TRBD1 TRBJ1-2 once TRBV27 CASSSLGTGSYGYTF TGTGCCAGCAGTTCCCTCGGGACAGGAAGCTATGGCTACACCTTC
NA TRBJ2-2 few TRBV18 CASSPQPTANTGELFF TGTGCCAGCTCACCACAACCTACCGCGAACACCGGGGAGCTGTTTTTT
NA TRBJ2-4 NA TRBV6-5 CASSYSGIQYF TGTGCCAGCAGTTACTCAGGAATTCAGTACTTC
TRBD2 TRBJ2-3 NA TRBV5-1 CASSPLAGGVTDTQYF TGCGCCAGCAGCCCCCTCGCGGGGGGGGTCACAGATACGCAGTATTTT
NA TRBJ1-2 NA TRBV5-1 CASSLDEIPRHYTF TGCGCCAGCAGCTTGGATGAGATCCCCCGTCACTACACCTTC
NA TRBJ2-3 NA TRBV5-6 CASSRASSADTQYF TGTGCCAGCAGCCGGGCTAGCTCCGCAGATACGCAGTATTTT
NA TRBJ1-4 NA TRBV6-4 CASSALVGVHNEKLFF TGTGCCAGCAGTGCCTTAGTAGGGGTCCATAATGAAAAACTGTTTTTT
NA TRBJ2-2 NA TRBV5-1 CASSLNPPPAGTGELFF TGCGCCAGCAGCTTGAACCCTCCTCCCGCGGGGACCGGGGAGCTGTTTTTT
NA TRBJ2-3 NA TRBV18 CASSPGASTDTQYF TGTGCCAGCTCACCTGGGGCGAGCACAGATACGCAGTATTTT
TRBD1 TRBJ1-6 NA TRBV3-1/TRBV3-2 CASSQLPGGSSNSPLHF TGTGCCAGCAGCCAGCTCCCAGGGGGCTCTAGTAATTCACCCCTCCACTTT
TRBD1 TRBJ2-2 NA TRBV9 CASSVPDTGGSTGELFF TGTGCCAGCAGCGTCCCGGATACAGGGGGATCCACCGGGGAGCTGTTTTTT
NA TRBJ2-3 once TRBV9 CASSGGTSQVLSQYF TGTGCCAGCAGCGGAGGGACTTCCCAAGTTTTGTCGCAGTATTTT
NA TRBJ2-1 NA TRBV10-3 CAIGAGYDNEQFF TGTGCCATCGGTGCAGGGTATGATAATGAGCAGTTCTTC
NA TRBJ1-4 NA TRBV4-2 CASSQGGGSVATNEKLFF TGTGCCAGCAGCCAGGGCGGGGGGTCAGTCGCAACTAATGAAAAACTGTTTTTT
NA TRBJ2-5 NA TRBV7-6 CASSFRAPPLETQYF TGTGCCAGCAGTTTTAGGGCGCCCCCGTTAGAGACCCAGTACTTC
NA TRBJ1-1 NA TRBV30 CAWSVRALNTEAFF TGTGCCTGGAGTGTTAGGGCGTTGAACACTGAAGCTTTCTTT
TRBD1 TRBJ2-2 NA TRBV7-2 CASSPRTGGMGGELFF TGTGCCAGCAGCCCCCGGACAGGGGGCATGGGCGGGGAGCTGTTTTTT
NA TRBJ1-4 NA TRBV10-3 CAIQERSGEKLFF TGTGCCATACAGGAGAGGAGCGGTGAAAAACTGTTTTTT
NA TRBJ2-3 NA TRBV4-1 CASSQGRGSSTDTQYF TGCGCCAGCAGCCAAGGCCGGGGGTCTAGCACAGATACGCAGTATTTT
NA TRBJ2-5 NA TRBV10-3 CAISESSMEETQYF TGTGCCATCAGTGAGTCGAGTATGGAAGAGACCCAGTACTTC
TRBD1 TRBJ1-6 NA TRBV9 CASSRRDRGLDSPLHF TGTGCCAGCAGCCGTAGGGACAGGGGGCTCGACTCACCCCTCCACTTT
NA TRBJ1-4 NA TRBV28 CASSLRGWPFNEKLFF TGTGCCAGCAGTCTTCGTGGGTGGCCCTTTAATGAAAAACTGTTTTTT
NA TRBJ2-4 NA TRBV7-2 CASSLDGVGKNIQYF TGTGCCAGCAGCTTAGATGGGGTGGGCAAAAACATTCAGTACTTC
TRBD1 TRBJ2-3 NA TRBV19 CASSTDRVTQYF TGTGCCAGTAGTACCGACAGGGTTACGCAGTATTTT
NA TRBJ2-2 NA TRBV19 CASTPLGNANTGELFF TGTGCCAGTACACCACTCGGAAACGCGAACACCGGGGAGCTGTTTTTT
NA TRBJ2-2 NA TRBV9 CASSPEGGGYTGELFF TGTGCCAGCAGCCCTGAAGGGGGGGGATACACCGGGGAGCTGTTTTTT
NA TRBJ2-5 once TRBV6-5 CASSRQMQETQYF TGTGCCAGCAGTCGGCAGATGCAAGAGACCCAGTACTTC
NA TRBJ2-1 NA TRBV5-1 CASSLGRNNEQFF TGCGCCAGCAGCCTGGGACGCAACAATGAGCAGTTCTTC
TRBD1 TRBJ2-1 NA TRBV19 CASRGGRTGGHPHEQFF TGTGCCAGTAGGGGGGGCCGGACAGGGGGCCATCCTCATGAGCAGTTCTTC
NA TRBJ1-6 NA TRBV5-1 CASSLKGERSPLHF TGCGCCAGCAGCTTGAAGGGAGAGAGGTCACCCCTCCACTTT
NA TRBJ1-3 once TRBV10-1 CASQDGGRNTIYF TGCGCCAGCCAGGACGGCGGTCGTAACACCATATATTTT
NA TRBJ1-4 NA TRBV2 CASSVERNEKLFF TGTGCCAGCAGTGTGGAGCGTAATGAAAAACTGTTTTTT
NA TRBJ1-1 once TRBV6-2/TRBV6-3 CASSYRVLNTEAFF TGTGCCAGCAGTTACAGAGTTTTGAACACTGAAGCTTTCTTT
NA TRBJ2-3 NA TRBV6-2/TRBV6-3 CASSSTGDTQYF TGTGCCAGCAGTTCCACAGGAGATACGCAGTATTTT
TRBD1 TRBJ2-3 NA TRBV5-1 CASSPDRGGTQYF TGCGCCAGCAGCCCGGACAGGGGAGGCACGCAGTATTTT
NA TRBJ1-2 once TRBV12-3/TRBV12-4 CASSLYPPGGYTF TGTGCCAGCAGTTTATATCCCCCGGGAGGCTACACCTTC
NA TRBJ1-1 once TRBV2 CASTGGDTEAFF TGTGCCAGCACGGGAGGGGACACTGAAGCTTTCTTT
TRBD2 TRBJ2-3 NA TRBV5-1 CASSLLAGGQDTQYF TGCGCCAGCAGCCTACTAGCGGGGGGGCAAGATACGCAGTATTTT
TRBD2 TRBJ2-3 NA TRBV7-3 CASSPSALAGGFTDTQYF TGTGCCAGCAGCCCCTCCGCCCTAGCGGGGGGTTTCACAGATACGCAGTATTTT
NA TRBJ1-6 NA TRBV4-3 CASSLSGGMNSPLHF TGCGCCAGCAGCCTAAGCGGGGGGATGAATTCACCCCTCCACTTT
NA TRBJ1-2 few TRBV5-5 CASSLATGIYGYTF TGTGCCAGCAGCTTGGCCACAGGGATCTATGGCTACACCTTC
NA TRBJ1-1 NA TRBV5-1 CASQMTGGNTEAFF TGCGCCAGCCAGATGACAGGCGGGAACACTGAAGCTTTCTTT
NA TRBJ1-2 once TRBV5-1 CASSPTGNYGYTF TGCGCCAGCAGCCCAACAGGGAACTATGGCTACACCTTC
NA TRBJ1-5 NA TRBV2 CASMGEQGQPQHF TGTGCCAGCATGGGGGAACAGGGACAGCCCCAGCATTTT
TRBD2 TRBJ2-1 NA TRBV6-4 CASSASGGVNEQFF TGTGCCAGCAGCGCTAGCGGGGGGGTTAATGAGCAGTTCTTC
NA TRBJ2-2 NA TRBV6-1 CASSEGTNTGELFF TGTGCCAGCAGTGAGGGCACGAACACCGGGGAGCTGTTTTTT
NA TRBJ1-1 NA TRBV6-1 CASSERLAPVEAFF TGTGCCAGCAGTGAACGGTTGGCCCCCGTTGAAGCTTTCTTT
NA TRBJ2-3 NA TRBV7-9 CASSVKDTQYF TGTGCCAGCAGCGTCAAGGATACGCAGTATTTT
TRBD2 TRBJ2-2 NA TRBV4-2 CASSQWRGAPTGELFF TGTGCCAGCAGCCAGTGGCGGGGGGCTCCCACCGGGGAGCTGTTTTTT
NA TRBJ1-2 NA TRBV6-4 CASRSDYGYTF TGTGCCAGCAGATCGGATTATGGCTACACCTTC
NA TRBJ1-6 NA TRBV30 CAWSFRDNYNSPLHF TGTGCCTGGAGTTTTAGAGACAACTATAATTCACCCCTCCACTTT
TRBD1 TRBJ1-1 once TRBV18 CASSPQDRLPNTEAFF TGTGCCAGCTCACCACAGGACAGGCTGCCGAACACTGAAGCTTTCTTT
NA TRBJ1-2 NA TRBV5-6 CASSPGQPWYGYTF TGTGCCAGCAGCCCCGGACAGCCCTGGTATGGCTACACCTTC
NA TRBJ1-5 NA TRBV15 CATSRGQDRSNQPQHF TGTGCCACCAGCAGAGGGCAGGATCGTAGCAATCAGCCCCAGCATTTT